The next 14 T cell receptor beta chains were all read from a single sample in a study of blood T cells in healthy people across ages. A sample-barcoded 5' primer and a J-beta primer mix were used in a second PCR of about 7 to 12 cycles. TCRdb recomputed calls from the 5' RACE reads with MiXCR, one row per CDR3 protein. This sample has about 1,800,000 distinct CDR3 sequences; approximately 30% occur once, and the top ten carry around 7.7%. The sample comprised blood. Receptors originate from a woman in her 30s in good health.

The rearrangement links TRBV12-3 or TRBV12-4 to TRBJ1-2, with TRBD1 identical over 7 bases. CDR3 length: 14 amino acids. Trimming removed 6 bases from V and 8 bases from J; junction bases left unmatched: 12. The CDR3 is CASSPRGGYVGYTF. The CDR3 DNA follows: TGTGCCAGCAGCCCCCGAGGGGGCTATGTCGGCTACACCTTC.

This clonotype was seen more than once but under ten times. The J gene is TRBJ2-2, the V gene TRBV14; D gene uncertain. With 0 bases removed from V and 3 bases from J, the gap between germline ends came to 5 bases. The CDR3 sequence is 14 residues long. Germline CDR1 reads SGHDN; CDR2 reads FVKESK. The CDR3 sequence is CASSQDRYTGELFF. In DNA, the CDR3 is TGTGCCAGCAGCCAAGATAGATACACCGGGGAGCTGTTTTTT.

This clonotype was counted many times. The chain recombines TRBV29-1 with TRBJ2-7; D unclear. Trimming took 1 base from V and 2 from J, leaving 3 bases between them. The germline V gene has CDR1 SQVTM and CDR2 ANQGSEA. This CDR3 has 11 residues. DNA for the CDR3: TGCAGCGTTGAAGGGGCCTACGAGCAGTACTTC. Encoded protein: CSVEGAYEQYF.

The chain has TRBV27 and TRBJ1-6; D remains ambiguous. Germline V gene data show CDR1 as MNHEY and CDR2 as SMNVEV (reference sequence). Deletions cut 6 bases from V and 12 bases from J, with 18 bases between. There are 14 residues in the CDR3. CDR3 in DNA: TGTGCCAGCAGCACGGGTCATCCTCCTGGACCCCTCCACTTT. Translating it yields CASSTGHPPGPLHF.

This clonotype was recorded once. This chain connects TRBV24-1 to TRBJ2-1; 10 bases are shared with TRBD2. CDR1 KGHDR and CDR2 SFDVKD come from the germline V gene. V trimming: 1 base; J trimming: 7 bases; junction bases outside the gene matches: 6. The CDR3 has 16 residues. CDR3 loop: CATSDLGLAGANEQFF. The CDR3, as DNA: TGTGCCACCAGTGATTTAGGGCTAGCGGGGGCTAATGAGCAGTTCTTC.

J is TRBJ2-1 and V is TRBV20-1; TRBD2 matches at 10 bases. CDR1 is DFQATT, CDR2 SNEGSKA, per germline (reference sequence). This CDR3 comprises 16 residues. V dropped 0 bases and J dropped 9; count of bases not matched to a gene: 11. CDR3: CSARDKAGGQISEQFF. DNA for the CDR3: TGCAGTGCTAGAGATAAAGCGGGAGGGCAAATAAGTGAGCAGTTCTTC.

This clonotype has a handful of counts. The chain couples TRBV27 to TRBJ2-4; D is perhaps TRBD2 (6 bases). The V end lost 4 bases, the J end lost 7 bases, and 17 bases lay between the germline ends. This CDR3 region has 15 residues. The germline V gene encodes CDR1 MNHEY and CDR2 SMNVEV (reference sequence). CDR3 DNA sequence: TGTGCCAGCAGTTCCCAGGAGGGCTCGGACAACATTCAGTACTTC. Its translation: CASSSQEGSDNIQYF.

The CDR3 sequence: CASSERRTSTDTQYF. Written as DNA, the CDR3 is TGTGCCAGCAGTGAAAGGAGGACCAGCACAGATACGCAGTATTTT. The chain is built from TRBV2 and TRBJ2-3; D perhaps matches TRBD2 (5 bases). The CDR3 consists of 15 residues. Germline values: CDR1 SNHLY, CDR2 FYNNEI. The V and J ends lost 2 bases and 0 bases respectively, with 9 bases between them.

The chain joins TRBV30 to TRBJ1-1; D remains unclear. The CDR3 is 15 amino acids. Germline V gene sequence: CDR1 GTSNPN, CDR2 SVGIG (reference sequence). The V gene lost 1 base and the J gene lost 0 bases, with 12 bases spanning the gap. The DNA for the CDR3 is TGTGCCTGGAGTGCACCGAGGCCCATGAACACTGAAGCTTTCTTT. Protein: CAWSAPRPMNTEAFF.

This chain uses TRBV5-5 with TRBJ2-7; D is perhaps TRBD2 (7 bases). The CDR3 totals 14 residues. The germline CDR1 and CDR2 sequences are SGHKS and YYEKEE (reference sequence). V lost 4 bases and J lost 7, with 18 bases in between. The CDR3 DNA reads TGTGCCAGCAGCCTCCCAGGAGGGGGGGTAGAGCAGTACTTC. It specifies CASSLPGGGVEQYF.

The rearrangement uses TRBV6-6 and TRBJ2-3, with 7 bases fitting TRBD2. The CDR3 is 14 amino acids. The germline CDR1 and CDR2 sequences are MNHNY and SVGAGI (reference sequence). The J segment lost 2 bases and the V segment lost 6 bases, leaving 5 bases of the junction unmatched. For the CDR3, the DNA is TGTGCCAGCAGCCAGCGGGAAATCACAGATACGCAGTATTTT. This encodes CASSQREITDTQYF.

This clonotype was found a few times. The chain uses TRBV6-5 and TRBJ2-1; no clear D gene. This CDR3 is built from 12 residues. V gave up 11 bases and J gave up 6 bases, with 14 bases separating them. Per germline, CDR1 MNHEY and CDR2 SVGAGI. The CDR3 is CARPVGFNEQFF. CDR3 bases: TGTGCCCGTCCTGTGGGCTTCAATGAGCAGTTCTTC.

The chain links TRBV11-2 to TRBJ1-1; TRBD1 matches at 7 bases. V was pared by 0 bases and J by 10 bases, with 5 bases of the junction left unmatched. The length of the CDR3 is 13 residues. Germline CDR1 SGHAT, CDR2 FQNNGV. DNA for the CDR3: TGTGCCAGCAGCTTAGATCTCGCAGGGGGAGCTTTCTTT. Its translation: CASSLDLAGGAFF. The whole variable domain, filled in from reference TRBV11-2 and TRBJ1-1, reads EAGVAQSPRYKIIEKRQSVAFWCNPISGHATLYWYQQILGQGPKLLIQFQNNGVVDDSQLPKDRFSAERLKGVDSTLKIQPAKLEDSAVYLCASSLDLAGGAFFGQGTRLTVV.

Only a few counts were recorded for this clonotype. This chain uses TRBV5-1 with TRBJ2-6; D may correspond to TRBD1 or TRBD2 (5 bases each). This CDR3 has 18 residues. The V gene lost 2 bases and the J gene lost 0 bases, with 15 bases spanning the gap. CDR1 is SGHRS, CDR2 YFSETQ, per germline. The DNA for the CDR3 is TGCGCCAGCAGCTTCCAAGGGACGGTAAACTCTGGGGCCAACGTCCTGACTTTC. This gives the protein CASSFQGTVNSGANVLTF.